Here is one T cell receptor (beta chain) with its context. No antigen is known for it. The entry originates in a study of T cell responses to AZD1222 COVID-19 vaccine. Study findings and constraints: The donors showed a predominance of white British ancestry and of females, with possible underestimation of clonal diversity. Once two AZD1222 doses were given, Spike-specific TCR breadth and depth went up.

The table came from immunoSEQ multiplex PCR; TCRdb's copy has only in-frame clones and leaves some out. The sample holds roughly 150,000 clones; 80% to 95% are singletons and the top ten take about 5.9%. V was shortened by 5 bases and J by 4 bases, with 8 bases between the two germline ends. Germline assignment: CDR1 SEHNR and CDR2 FQNEAQ (reference sequence). The CDR3 covers 13 residues. The V gene is TRBV7-9, the J gene TRBJ1-4; D perhaps matches TRBD1 (5 bases). The starting material was peripheral blood, obtained 28 days after the second AZD1222 dose. The clonotype was recovered from an adult who received the AZD1222 COVID-19 vaccine. The CDR3 loop is CASSLDSNEKLFF. The DNA of the CDR3 is TGTGCCAGCAGCCTAGACAGTAATGAAAAACTGTTTTTT.